The 2 T cell receptor beta chains below were found in one sample sequenced in a study of blood T cell repertoires in COVID-19. Only in-frame clones appear in the TCRdb table, and some are missing; sequencing was by immunoSEQ multiplex PCR. The table lists 250,000 to 350,000 clones, 87% of them singletons. Sequenced input: peripheral blood. Receptor source: a woman between 45 and 65 years old who had recovered from COVID-19.

The rearrangement joins TRBV11-3 to TRBJ2-5, with TRBD2 identical over 8 bases. There are 15 residues in the CDR3. Germline V gene sequence: CDR1 SGHNT, CDR2 YENEEA. V lost 5 bases and J lost 4; bases outside the gene matches: 9. The CDR3 loop is CASSDPGTRGETQYF. The CDR3 region has the DNA TGTGCCAGCAGCGACCCCGGGACTAGGGGAGAGACCCAGTACTTC.

V usage is TRBV28 and J usage is TRBJ1-4; TRBD1 matches 9 bases. V dropped 6 bases and J dropped 6; count of bases not matched to a gene: 5. Germline V lookup: CDR1 MDHEN, CDR2 SYDVKM. The CDR3 covers 14 residues. The CDR3: CASRSGQGHEKLFF. CDR3 nucleotide sequence: TGTGCCAGCAGGTCGGGACAGGGCCATGAAAAACTGTTTTTT.